This T cell receptor (beta chain) was recovered during a study of OX40 agonist ivuxolimab in advanced cancers. Findings of the study overall: Dose levels from 0.1 to 3.0 mg/kg saw CD4+ and CD8+ blood T cells expand clonally by week 6.

With respect to this clone: The antigen is unknown.

Here immunoSEQ multiplex PCR was the method, and the copy in TCRdb shows in-frame clones only, minus some. The sample has just under 20,000 clones, over 75% seen once; the top ten hold over 30%. V was pared by 6 bases and J by 7 bases, with 12 bases of the junction left unmatched. This CDR3 has 17 residues. The germline V gene encodes CDR1 MNHEY and CDR2 SMNVEV (reference sequence). The TCR was taken from an adult with an advanced solid tumor such as melanoma, head and neck, liver or kidney cancer. The rearrangement uses TRBV27 and TRBJ2-1; TRBD2 aligns across 13 bases. The sample consisted of CD4+ or CD8+ T cells sorted from blood, taken in a trial of the OX40 agonist ivuxolimab. CDR3 loop: CASSDLAGTSGINEQFF. CDR3 in DNA: TGTGCCAGCAGCGACCTCGCCGGGACTAGCGGGATAAATGAGCAGTTCTTC.